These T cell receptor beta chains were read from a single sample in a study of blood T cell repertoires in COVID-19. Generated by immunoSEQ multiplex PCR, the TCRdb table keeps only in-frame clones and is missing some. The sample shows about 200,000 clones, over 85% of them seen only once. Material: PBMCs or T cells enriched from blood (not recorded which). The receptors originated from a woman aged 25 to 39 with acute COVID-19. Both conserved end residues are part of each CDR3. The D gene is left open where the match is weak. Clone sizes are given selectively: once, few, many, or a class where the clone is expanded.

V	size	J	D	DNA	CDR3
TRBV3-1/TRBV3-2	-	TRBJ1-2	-	TGTGCCAGCAGCCATTCTAGGGGGTTCAATGGCTACACCTTC	CASSHSRGFNGYTF
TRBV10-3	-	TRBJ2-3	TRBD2	TGTGCCATCAGCCTTCTAGCGGGGGGGATCACAGATACGCAGTATTTT	CAISLLAGGITDTQYF
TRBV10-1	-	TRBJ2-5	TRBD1	TGCGCCAGCAGTGGTGGACAGGGGGCCAGGCAAGAGACCCAGTACTTC	CASSGGQGARQETQYF
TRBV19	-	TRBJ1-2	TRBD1	TGTGCCTCCTCGGGACAGGGGACACCTTTCTATGGCTACACCTTC	CASSGQGTPFYGYTF
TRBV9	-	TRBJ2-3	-	TGTGCCAGCGGAAGGACTTCTAGCACAGATACGCAGTATTTT	CASGRTSSTDTQYF
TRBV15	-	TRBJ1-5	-	TGTGCCACCAGCAGAGTTGGTAGGACAGAGTATAGCAATCAGCCCCAGCATTTT	CATSRVGRTEYSNQPQHF
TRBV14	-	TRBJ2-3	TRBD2	TGTGCCAGCAGCCAAGATCGGGGGGGGGCCACAGATACGCAGTATTTT	CASSQDRGGATDTQYF
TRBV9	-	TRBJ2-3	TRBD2	TGTGCCAGCAGCGTCACGGGGGGGCCCTCAGATACGCAGTATTTT	CASSVTGGPSDTQYF
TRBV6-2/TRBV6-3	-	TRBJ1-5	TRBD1	TGTGCCAGCAGTTACGCGGACAGGGGGTTCAGACAGCCCCAGCATTTT	CASSYADRGFRQPQHF
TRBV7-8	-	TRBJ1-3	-	TGTGCCAGCAGCTTAGACCTTGACACCTACTCTGGAAACACCATATATTTT	CASSLDLDTYSGNTIYF
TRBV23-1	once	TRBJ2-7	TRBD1	TGCGCCAGCAGTCAGGGACAGGGGCTTCACCACGAGCAGTACTTC	CASSQGQGLHHEQYF
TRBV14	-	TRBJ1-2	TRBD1	TGTGCCAGCAGCCCACGACAGGGTTGGGGGGGCTACACCTTC	CASSPRQGWGGYTF
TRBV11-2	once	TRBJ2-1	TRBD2	TGTGCCAGCAGCACAGGACTAGCGGGGGGAATCAATGAGCAGTTCTTC	CASSTGLAGGINEQFF
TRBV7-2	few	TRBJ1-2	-	TGTGCCAGCAGCTTAGCCCCGGGATCAGGGGTCTGGGGTTATGGCTACACCTTC	CASSLAPGSGVWGYGYTF
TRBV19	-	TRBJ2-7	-	TGTGCCAGTAGTATCTCGGGCTCCTACGAGCAGTACTTC	CASSISGSYEQYF
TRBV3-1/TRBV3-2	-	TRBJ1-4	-	TGTGCCAGCAGCGGACAGCTAGATGAAAAACTGTTTTTT	CASSGQLDEKLFF
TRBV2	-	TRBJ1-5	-	TGTGCCAGCAGCTCCGCCAGGAATCAGCCCCAGCATTTT	CASSSARNQPQHF
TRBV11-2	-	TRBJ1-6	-	TGTGCCAGCAGCATGAACAGGGAAAAGGGAAATTCACCCCTCCACTTT	CASSMNREKGNSPLHF
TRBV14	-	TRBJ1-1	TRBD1	TGTGCCAGCAGCCAATGGACAGGGGCTGTGAACACTGAAGCTTTCTTT	CASSQWTGAVNTEAFF
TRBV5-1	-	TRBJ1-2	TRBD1	TGCGCCAGCAGCTTTAAGGGACAGGGAGAGGGTGGCTACACCTTC	CASSFKGQGEGGYTF
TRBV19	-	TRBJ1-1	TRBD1	TGTGCCAGTAGGGGGGACAGGGGGAACACTGAAGCTTTCTTT	CASRGDRGNTEAFF
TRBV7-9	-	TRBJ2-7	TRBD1	TGTGCCAGCAGCTCTACCGGACAGGGGCTCTCCTACGAGCAGTACTTC	CASSSTGQGLSYEQYF
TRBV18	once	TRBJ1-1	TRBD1	TGTGCCAGCTCCCCGGGACAGATGAACACTGAAGCTTTCTTT	CASSPGQMNTEAFF
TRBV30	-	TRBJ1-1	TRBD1	TGTGCCTGGGAGACAGGGGTGGCTGAAGCTTTCTTT	CAWETGVAEAFF
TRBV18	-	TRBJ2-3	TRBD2	TGTGCCAGCTCACCGGGAGCGGGGGGGGCAGATACGCAGTATTTT	CASSPGAGGADTQYF
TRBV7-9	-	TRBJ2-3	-	TGTGCCAGCAGCTTGGGTGACAGGTTATTCACAGATACGCAGTATTTT	CASSLGDRLFTDTQYF
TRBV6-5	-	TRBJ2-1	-	TGTGCCAGCCTATCCCCTACGGAGCAGTTCTTC	CASLSPTEQFF
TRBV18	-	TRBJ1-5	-	TGTGCCAGCTCACCGGAGAGGGAGAAGTCGCCCCAGCATTTT	CASSPEREKSPQHF
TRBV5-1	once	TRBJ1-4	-	TGCGCCAGCAGCTTGATCCCAGGGGTGGATGAAAAACTGTTTTTT	CASSLIPGVDEKLFF
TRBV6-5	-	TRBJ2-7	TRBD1	TGTGCCACCGACAGGGTGGAGTACGAGCAGTACTTC	CATDRVEYEQYF